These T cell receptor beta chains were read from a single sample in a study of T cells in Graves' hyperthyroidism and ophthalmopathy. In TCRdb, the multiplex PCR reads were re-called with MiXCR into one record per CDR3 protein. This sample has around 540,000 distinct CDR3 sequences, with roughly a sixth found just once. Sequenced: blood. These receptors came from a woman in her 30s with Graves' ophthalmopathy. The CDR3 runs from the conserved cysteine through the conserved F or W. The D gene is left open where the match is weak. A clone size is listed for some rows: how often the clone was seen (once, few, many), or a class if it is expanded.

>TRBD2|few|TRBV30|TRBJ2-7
TGTGCCTGGAGTGTACGGAGGACTAGTCCCTACGAGCAGTACTTC
CAWSVRRTSPYEQYF
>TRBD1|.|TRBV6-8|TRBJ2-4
TGTGCCAGCAGACGACCGACAGGGGAGAGGGAAAACATTCAGTACTTC
CASRRPTGERENIQYF
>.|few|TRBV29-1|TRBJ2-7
TGCAGCGTTTCTTCGGGGGAGGTCTACGGGCAGTACTTC
CSVSSGEVYGQYF
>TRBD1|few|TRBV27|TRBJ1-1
TGTGCCAGCAGTTTGGCTCAGGGGGTCACTGAAGCTTTCTTT
CASSLAQGVTEAFF
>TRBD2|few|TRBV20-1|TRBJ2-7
TGCAGTGCTAGAGATCTGTCAGCGGGAGGGATATACGAGCAGTACTTC
CSARDLSAGGIYEQYF
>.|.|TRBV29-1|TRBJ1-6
TGCAGCGTTCAACAGAATAATTCACCCCTCCACTTT
CSVQQNNSPLHF
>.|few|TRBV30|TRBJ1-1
TGTGCCTGGTACCAACAGGGTGGAGGAACTGAAGCTTTCTTT
CAWYQQGGGTEAFF
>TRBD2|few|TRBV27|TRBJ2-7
TGTGCCAGCAGTTATGTAGCGGGAGGAGACGAGCAGTACTTC
CASSYVAGGDEQYF
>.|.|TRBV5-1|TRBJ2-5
TGCGCCAGCAGCTTGGCCGGACGCCAAGAGACCCAGTACTTC
CASSLAGRQETQYF
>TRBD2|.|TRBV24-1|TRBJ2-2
TGTGCCACCAGTGATACACTAGCGGTTCACACCGGGGAGCTGTTTTTT
CATSDTLAVHTGELFF
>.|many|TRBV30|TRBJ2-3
TGTGCCTGGAGTGTAAGGTGGCCAGATACGCAGTATTTT
CAWSVRWPDTQYF
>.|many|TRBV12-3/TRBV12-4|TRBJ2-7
TGTGCCAGCAGTTTGGGGCCGGTGGAGCAGTACTTC
CASSLGPVEQYF
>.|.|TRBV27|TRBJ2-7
TGTGCCAGCAGTTCGATGAGCTCCTACGAGCAGTACTTC
CASSSMSSYEQYF
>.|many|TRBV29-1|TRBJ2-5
TGCAGCGTTGAGCCGGCTCCCGTGGAGACCCAGTACTTC
CSVEPAPVETQYF
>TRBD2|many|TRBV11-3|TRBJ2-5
TGTGCCAGCAGCCCTAGCGGGCAGAACCAAGAGACCCAGTACTTC
CASSPSGQNQETQYF
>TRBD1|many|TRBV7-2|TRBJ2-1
TGTGCCAGCAGCTTAGGGGAAGGGGCCGACAGGGACGATGAGCAGTTCTTC
CASSLGEGADRDDEQFF
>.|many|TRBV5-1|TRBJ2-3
TGCGCCAGCAGCTCAGAACACCCGAGCACAGATACGCAGTATTTT
CASSSEHPSTDTQYF
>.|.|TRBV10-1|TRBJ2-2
TGCGCCAGCAGTGAGTGGGACACCGGGGAGCTGTTTTTT
CASSEWDTGELFF
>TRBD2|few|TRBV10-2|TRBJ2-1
TGCGCCAGCAGTCCTAATAGCGGGAGCGGCTACAATGAGCAGTTCTTC
CASSPNSGSGYNEQFF
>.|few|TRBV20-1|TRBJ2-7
TGCAGCGGGGGAGAGGGGCGCTACGAGCAGTACTTC
CSGGEGRYEQYF
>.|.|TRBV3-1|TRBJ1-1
TGTGCCAGCAGCCGACAGGACAGAGGGCTTTTGAACACTGAAGCTTTCTTT
CASSRQDRGLLNTEAFF
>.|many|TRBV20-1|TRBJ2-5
TGCAGTGCTAGGGACGGAGGGAAAGAGACCCAGTACTTC
CSARDGGKETQYF
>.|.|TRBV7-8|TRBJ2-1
TGTGCCAGCAGGGGAAGGAACAATGAGCAGTTCTTC
CASRGRNNEQFF
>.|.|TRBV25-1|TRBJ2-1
TGTGCCAGCAGTGAACCGGGGGGCTCTTCTGCCTACAATGAGCAGTTCTTC
CASSEPGGSSAYNEQFF
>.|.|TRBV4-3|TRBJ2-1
TGCGCCAGCAGCCAATTTCCCACCGGGTCCGGGATCAATGAGCAGTTCTTC
CASSQFPTGSGINEQFF
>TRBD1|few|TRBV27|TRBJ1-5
TGTGCCAGCAGTTTATTCGGGGACAGGGTTGTATTAATTCAGCCCCAGCATTTT
CASSLFGDRVVLIQPQHF
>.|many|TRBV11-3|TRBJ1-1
TGTGCCAGCAGCTTAAGGTCGTCGGCTGAAGCTTTCTTT
CASSLRSSAEAFF
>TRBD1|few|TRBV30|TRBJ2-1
TGTGCCTGGAGTCTTAATATGGGACAGGGTGTGAAGTTCTTC
CAWSLNMGQGVKFF
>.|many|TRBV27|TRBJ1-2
TGTGCCAGCAGTTTATCGGGGCAGTACTATGGCTACACCTTC
CASSLSGQYYGYTF
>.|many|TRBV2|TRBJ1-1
TGTGCCAGCAGTTTTTTCAACAGGAACACTGAAGCTTTCTTT
CASSFFNRNTEAFF
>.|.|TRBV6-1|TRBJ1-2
TGTGCCAGCTCCACTTCCCCCGGGGGTGACTATGGCTACACCTTC
CASSTSPGGDYGYTF
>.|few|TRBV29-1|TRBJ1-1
TGCAGCGTTGATACTTACGACAGAGGGAACACTGAAGCTTTCTTC
CSVDTYDRGNTEAFF
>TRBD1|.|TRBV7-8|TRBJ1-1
TGTGCCAGCAGCTCCCGGACAGGGGGGAATACGAACACTGAAGCTTTCTTT
CASSSRTGGNTNTEAFF
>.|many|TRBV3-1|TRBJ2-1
TGTGCCAGCAGCCAAGGAGGTCTAGTAAATGAGCAGTTCTTC
CASSQGGLVNEQFF
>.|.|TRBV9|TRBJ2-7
TGTGCCAGCAGCGTAGGTTGGGGTTTCTCCTACGAGCAGTACTTC
CASSVGWGFSYEQYF
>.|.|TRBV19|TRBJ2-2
TGTGCCAGTAGTATATGGGAACAGGCCGTGAACACCGGGGAGCTGTTTTTT
CASSIWEQAVNTGELFF
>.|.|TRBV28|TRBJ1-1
TGTGCCAGCAGTTTCTATGGGGGGGACACTGAAGCTTTCTTT
CASSFYGGDTEAFF
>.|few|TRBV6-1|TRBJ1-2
TGTGCCAGCACTCACGGCCGCGGCTACACCTTC
CASTHGRGYTF
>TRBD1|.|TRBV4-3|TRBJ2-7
TGCGCCAGCAGCCAAGAGGGCATGGGGACAGGGAACGACGAGCAGTACTTC
CASSQEGMGTGNDEQYF
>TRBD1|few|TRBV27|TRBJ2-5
TGTGCCAGCAGTTTAGCATGGGACAGGGCCTCAGAGACCCAGTACTTC
CASSLAWDRASETQYF
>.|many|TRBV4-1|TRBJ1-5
TGCGCCAGCAGCCAACCTATGACGAGGGGTGGCAATCAGCCCCAGCATTTT
CASSQPMTRGGNQPQHF
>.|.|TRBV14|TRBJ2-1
TGTGCCAGCAGCCCAGGGGTAAACAATGAGCAGTTCTTC
CASSPGVNNEQFF
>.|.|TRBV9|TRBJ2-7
TGTGCCAGCAGCGTCACAGAATTACCTTCCTACGAGCAGTACTTC
CASSVTELPSYEQYF